Below are 23 T cell receptor beta chains sequenced from a single sample in a study of cytomegalovirus exposure and HLA in healthy donors. The PCR was carried out with 60 Vbeta primers and 13 Jbeta primers. Repertoires were generated with immunoSEQ multiplex PCR, while TCRdb's copy carries only in-frame clones and drops some. Reported are tens of thousands of clones; the ten largest clones contain 1.5% to 2%. Sequencing used PBMCs. The receptors shown here come from a woman aged 30 to 39 in good health and CMV-seronegative.

The CDR3 sequence: CASSLVLQNTGELFF. DNA of the CDR3: TGTGCCAGCAGCTTAGTTTTACAGAACACCGGGGAGCTGTTTTTT. V gene TRBV7-9 combines with J gene TRBJ2-2; D uncertain. The CDR3 loop spans 15 amino acids. The V and J ends lost 1 base and 1 base respectively, with 7 bases between them. Germline lookup yields CDR1 SEHNR and CDR2 FQNEAQ (reference sequence).

The rearrangement links TRBV30 to TRBJ2-5; 8 bases align to TRBD1. Germline lookup yields CDR1 GTSNPN and CDR2 SVGIG (reference sequence). This CDR3 has 15 amino acids. The junction had 9 bases not matched to a gene; V was cut back by 1 base and J by 5 bases. The CDR3, as DNA: TGTGCCTGGAGTGCCAAGGACAGGGTGGGCGAGACCCAGTACTTC. Its protein product is CAWSAKDRVGETQYF.

The rearrangement links TRBV6-5 to TRBJ2-1, with TRBD1 matching over 9 bases. The CDR3 contains 15 residues. The germline gives CDR1 MNHEY, CDR2 SVGAGI. Losses at the gene ends were 5 bases for V and 5 bases for J; bases not matched to a gene: 7. The CDR3 sequence: CASSTTGGWDNEQFF. DNA for the CDR3: TGTGCCAGCAGTACTACAGGGGGCTGGGACAATGAGCAGTTCTTC.

V is TRBV7-2 and J is TRBJ2-3; 8 bases fit TRBD1. Germline V gene lookup returns CDR1 SGHTA and CDR2 FQGNSA. The CDR3 consists of 15 residues. J gave up 2 bases and V 5 bases, and 6 bases lay outside the gene matches. Here the CDR3 DNA reads TGTGCCAGCAGCCTACAGGGGGTCGCCACAGATACGCAGTATTTT. This codes for CASSLQGVATDTQYF. Looking up the rest from reference TRBV7-2 and TRBJ2-3 gives the full variable domain: GAGVSQSPSNKVTEKGKDVELRCDPISGHTALYWYRQSLGQGLEFLIYFQGNSAPDKSGLPSDRFSAERTGGSVSTLTIQRTQQEDSAVYLCASSLQGVATDTQYFGPGTRLTVL.

The chain combines TRBV13 with TRBJ2-7; 12 bases align to TRBD2. Germline trimming cut 5 bases from V and 3 bases from J; bases unmatched to any gene: 8. The CDR3 loop spans 16 amino acids. Germline CDR1 is PRHDT and CDR2 is FYEKMQ (reference sequence). The CDR3 DNA follows: TGTGCCAGCAGCCCAGGACTAGCGGGGAGCCTCTACGAGCAGTACTTC. Amino acid sequence: CASSPGLAGSLYEQYF.

This rearrangement joins TRBV19 to TRBJ2-5, with TRBD1 as a possible D gene (6 bases). The germline V and J ends were trimmed by 11 bases and 2 bases, with 9 bases remaining between them. Germline assignment: CDR1 LNHDA and CDR2 SQIVND (reference sequence). The CDR3 spans 11 residues. The CDR3 is CASGVQETQYF. CDR3 DNA sequence: TGTGCCTCAGGGGTTCAAGAGACCCAGTACTTC.

The genes are TRBV4-2 and TRBJ2-1, with 7 nucleotides matching TRBD1. CDR1 is LGHNA, CDR2 YNFKEQ, per germline. The V and J ends lost 1 base and 8 bases, in that order; junction bases with no gene match: 14. The CDR3 runs to 17 residues. CDR3 loop: CASSQAGTSDRMDEQFF. CDR3 in DNA: TGTGCCAGCAGCCAAGCCGGGACGTCGGACAGGATGGATGAGCAGTTCTTC.

The genes are TRBV19 and TRBJ2-1, with 7 bases fitting TRBD2. Per germline, CDR1 LNHDA and CDR2 SQIVND (reference sequence). The CDR3 sequence is 13 residues long. V trimming: 3 bases; J trimming: 7 bases; junction bases outside the gene matches: 3. The CDR3 region is CASSIGGGNEQFF. The CDR3 DNA follows: TGTGCCAGTAGTATTGGCGGGGGTAATGAGCAGTTCTTC.

The chain joins TRBV30 to TRBJ1-5, with D possibly matching TRBD1 (6 bases). The CDR3 runs to 13 residues. V was clipped by 7 bases and J by 7 bases, with 17 bases between them. Germline assignment: CDR1 GTSNPN and CDR2 SVGIG (reference sequence). CDR3 residues: CASGGGPGQPQHF. The CDR3 DNA follows: TGTGCCTCCGGGGGGGGGCCCGGGCAGCCCCAGCATTTT.

V is TRBV29-1 and J is TRBJ2-3; 7 bases align to TRBD1. This CDR3 region has 13 residues. Germline V lookup: CDR1 SQVTM, CDR2 ANQGSEA. Unmatched junction bases numbered 2, after V lost 3 bases and J lost 2 bases. The chain's CDR3 is CSVEDRHTDTQYF. DNA for the CDR3: TGCAGCGTTGAGGACAGGCACACAGATACGCAGTATTTT.

The rearrangement joins TRBV28 to TRBJ1-5; 8 bases fit TRBD1. In germline, CDR1 is MDHEN, CDR2 SYDVKM. The length of the CDR3 is 14 residues. V lost 6 bases, J lost 7 bases, and 8 bases stayed unmatched. CDR3 nucleotide sequence: TGTGCCAGCAGAGGACAGGGTTGGGAGCAGCCCCAGCATTTT. As protein: CASRGQGWEQPQHF. The variable domain in full, completed from reference TRBV28 and TRBJ1-5, reads DVKVTQSSRYLVKRTGEKVFLECVQDMDHENMFWYRQDPGLGLRLIYFSYDVKMKEKGDIPEGYSVSREKKERFSLILESASTNQTSMYLCASRGQGWEQPQHFGDGTRLSIL.

The rearrangement uses TRBV30 and TRBJ2-3; a possible D gene is TRBD2 (5 bases). The V and J ends lost 2 bases and 6 bases respectively, with 15 bases between them. This CDR3 region has 14 residues. Germline lookup yields CDR1 GTSNPN and CDR2 SVGIG (reference sequence). As DNA, the CDR3 is TGTGCCTGGAGTCATGGGAGAACGACTGATACGCAGTATTTT. Translated, it gives CAWSHGRTTDTQYF.

CDR3: CASSRFSGRVPDTQYF. CDR3 in DNA: TGTGCCAGCTCACGATTTAGCGGGAGAGTCCCAGATACGCAGTATTTT. The chain couples TRBV18 to TRBJ2-3; 9 nucleotides line up with TRBD2. The CDR3 is 16 residues long. With 4 bases clipped from V and 4 bases from J, the junction kept 9 bases outside the gene matches. Germline lookup yields CDR1 KGHSH and CDR2 LQKENI. Looking up the rest from reference TRBV18 and TRBJ2-3 gives the full variable domain: NAGVMQNPRHLVRRRGQEARLRCSPMKGHSHVYWYRQLPEEGLKFMVYLQKENIIDESGMPKERFSAEFPKEGPSILRIQQVVRGDSAAYFCASSRFSGRVPDTQYFGPGTRLTVL.

The CDR3 nucleotides read TGTGCCAGCAGCCTTAGACAGAAGAACACTGAAGCTTTCTTT. It encodes CASSLRQKNTEAFF. This sequence joins TRBV7-3 and TRBJ1-1; D is possibly TRBD1 (5 bases). In germline, CDR1 is SGHTA, CDR2 FQGTGA. The germline V and J ends were trimmed by 5 bases and 1 base, with 11 bases remaining between them. This CDR3 has 14 amino acids. The variable domain in full, completed from reference TRBV7-3 and TRBJ1-1, reads GAGVSQTPSNKVTEKGKYVELRCDPISGHTALYWYRQSLGQGPEFLIYFQGTGAADDSGLPNDRFFAVRPEGSVSTLKIQRTERGDSAVYLCASSLRQKNTEAFFGQGTRLTVV.

This chain links TRBV30 with TRBJ1-2; D remains ambiguous. Per germline, CDR1 GTSNPN and CDR2 SVGIG (reference sequence). Trimming shortened V by 3 bases and J by 1 base, and 6 bases separated the two germline ends. The CDR3 has 12 residues. As DNA, the CDR3 is TGTGCCTGGAGGAGGCATAACTATGGCTACACCTTC. Its translation: CAWRRHNYGYTF.

V is TRBV6-5 and J is TRBJ1-1; TRBD1 might be the D (6 bases). This CDR3 has 13 residues. CDR1 and CDR2 from the germline V gene are MNHEY and SVGAGI. Trimming took off 6 bases at V and 4 bases at J, with 12 bases between the two ends. This chain's CDR3 is CASSLQGTTEAFF. The CDR3 nucleotides are TGTGCCAGCAGCCTACAGGGCACCACTGAAGCTTTCTTT.

V gene TRBV6-5 combines with J gene TRBJ2-1; 8 bases line up with TRBD2. The CDR3 runs to 15 residues. The V and J ends lost 7 bases and 9 bases, in that order; junction bases with no gene match: 14. Germline V lookup: CDR1 MNHEY, CDR2 SVGAGI. This chain's CDR3 is CASKPGLGEFSEQFF. The CDR3 DNA reads as TGTGCCAGCAAACCGGGACTAGGGGAGTTTAGTGAGCAGTTCTTC.

The chain combines TRBV7-8 with TRBJ1-6; D might be TRBD1 (6 bases). Trimming took off 6 bases at V and 10 bases at J, with 16 bases between the two ends. The CDR3 runs to 14 residues. Per the germline V gene, CDR1 is SGHVS and CDR2 is FQNEAQ. Here the CDR3 reads CASSPGQQRSPLHF. CDR3 nucleotides: TGTGCCAGCAGTCCGGGACAACAACGGTCACCCCTCCACTTT.

This chain joins TRBV19 and TRBJ2-3, with TRBD2 matching over 14 bases. This CDR3 has 15 amino acids. The junction had 3 bases not matched to a gene; V was cut back by 4 bases and J by 6 bases. Per germline, CDR1 LNHDA and CDR2 SQIVND (reference sequence). The CDR3, as DNA: TGTGCCAGTAGTAGGGGGACTAGCGGGAGTGATACGCAGTATTTT. Its translation is CASSRGTSGSDTQYF.

The chain carries TRBV4-1 and TRBJ1-2; 12 bases match TRBD1. Germline V CDR1 and CDR2: MGHRA, YSYEKL. The CDR3 length is 18 residues. Germline trimming cut 4 bases from V and 5 bases from J; bases unmatched to any gene: 14. The DNA for the CDR3 is TGCGCCAGCAGCCCAGGTCCCGGGACAGGGGGCGGGAGGTATGGCTACACCTTC. Amino acids: CASSPGPGTGGGRYGYTF.

This rearrangement joins TRBV14 to TRBJ2-5; 8 nucleotides match TRBD2. Trimming removed 1 base from V and 4 bases from J; junction bases left unmatched: 8. CDR1 and CDR2 from the germline V gene are SGHDN and FVKESK. The length of the CDR3 is 16 residues. The CDR3 DNA is TGTGCCAGCAGCCAAGTATGGGCGGGAGGAGGAGAGACCCAGTACTTC. Translated, it gives CASSQVWAGGGETQYF. Together with reference TRBV14 and TRBJ2-5, the CDR3 gives the full variable domain: EAGVTQFPSHSVIEKGQTVTLRCDPISGHDNLYWYRRVMGKEIKFLLHFVKESKQDESGMPNNRFLAERTGGTYSTLKVQPAELEDSGVYFCASSQVWAGGGETQYFGPGTRLLVL.

The V and J genes are TRBV13 and TRBJ2-7, with D maybe TRBD1 (5 bases). The V end was cut by 9 bases, the J end by 3 bases, with 15 bases between. Germline V CDR1 and CDR2: PRHDT, FYEKMQ (reference sequence). This CDR3 is built from 13 residues. CDR3 nucleotides: TGTGCCAGTAGCAAGATTGGACACTACGAGCAGTACTTC. Residues: CASSKIGHYEQYF.

The chain links TRBV7-9 to TRBJ1-5; D is possibly TRBD1 (6 bases). CDR3 length: 14 residues. From germline, CDR1 is SEHNR and CDR2 FQNEAQ (reference sequence). Trimming stripped 1 base from V and 7 bases from J, with 11 bases between. The CDR3 nucleotides read TGTGCCAGCAGCTTAGGTGGGGGCAGCCAGCCCCAGCATTTT. Its protein product is CASSLGGGSQPQHF.